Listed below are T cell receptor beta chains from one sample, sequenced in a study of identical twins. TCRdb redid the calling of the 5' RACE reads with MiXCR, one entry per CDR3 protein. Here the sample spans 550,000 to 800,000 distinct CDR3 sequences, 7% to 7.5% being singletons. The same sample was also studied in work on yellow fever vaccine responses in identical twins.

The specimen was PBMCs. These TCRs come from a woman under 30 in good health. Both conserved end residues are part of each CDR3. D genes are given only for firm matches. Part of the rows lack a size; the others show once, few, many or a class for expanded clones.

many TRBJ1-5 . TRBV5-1 TGCGCCAGCAGCCGAGGGACGGATAATCAGCCCCAGCATTTT CASSRGTDNQPQHF
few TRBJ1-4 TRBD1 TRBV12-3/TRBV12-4 TGTGCCAGCAGTTACCGGACAGGTCGATATGAAAAACTGTTTTTT CASSYRTGRYEKLFF
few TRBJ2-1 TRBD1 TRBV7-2 TGTGCCAGCAGCTTCAAAAGCACAGGGGCCCATGAGCAGTTCTTC CASSFKSTGAHEQFF
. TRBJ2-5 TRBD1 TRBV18 TGTGCCAGCTCACACGACAGGGCGGTGGAGACCCAGTACTTC CASSHDRAVETQYF
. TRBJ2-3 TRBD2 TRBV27 TGTGCCAGCAGTCTCCGGACTAGCGGAGGTGTGGATACGCAGTATTTT CASSLRTSGGVDTQYF
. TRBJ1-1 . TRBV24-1 TGTGCCACCAGTGATTCGAGGGATCCTGAAGCTTTCTTT CATSDSRDPEAFF
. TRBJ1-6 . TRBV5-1 TGCGCCAGCAGCTTTTGGGGCCCCGGCGCAAGCTCCTATAATTCACCCCTCCACTTT CASSFWGPGASSYNSPLHF
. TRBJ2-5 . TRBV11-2 TGTGCCAGCAGCTTAGTAGAGGACGCGGGGTCCCAGTACTTC CASSLVEDAGSQYF
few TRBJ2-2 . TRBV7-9 TGTGCCAGCAGCTTAGTACGGGACACCGGGGAGCTGTTTTTT CASSLVRDTGELFF
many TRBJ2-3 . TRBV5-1 TGCGCCAGCAGCTTGTTTGCGGCCCTCACAGATACGCAGTATTTT CASSLFAALTDTQYF
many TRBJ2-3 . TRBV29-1 TGCAGCGTTGAAAGGCAGTCTAGCACAGATACGCAGTATTTT CSVERQSSTDTQYF
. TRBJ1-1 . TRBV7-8 TGTGCCAGCAGCTTTGGGGAGGTGCCGAACACTGAAGCTTTCTTT CASSFGEVPNTEAFF
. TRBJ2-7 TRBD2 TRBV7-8 TGTGCCAGCAGCTTAGCGCTGGTTTCTCGAGTAGCGGGACTCATCAACGAGCAGTACTTC CASSLALVSRVAGLINEQYF
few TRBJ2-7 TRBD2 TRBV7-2 TGTGCCAGCAGCTTAGTAGCGGGAGGGCCGGTTGAGCAGTACTTC CASSLVAGGPVEQYF
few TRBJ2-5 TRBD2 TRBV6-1 TGTGCCAGCAGTCCAAGGACTAGCGGGAGGAGGGAGACCCAGTACTTC CASSPRTSGRRETQYF
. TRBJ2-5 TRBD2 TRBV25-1 TGTGCCAGCAGTGAAGGAATGACTAGCGGGAGAACGGAGACCCAGTACTTC CASSEGMTSGRTETQYF
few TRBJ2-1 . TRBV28 TGTGCCAGCAGCCCACTCTCCGGGCGGCAGTTCTTC CASSPLSGRQFF
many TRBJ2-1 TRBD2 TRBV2 TGTGCCAGCCTGACTAGCGGCCGCAATGAGCAGTTCTTC CASLTSGRNEQFF
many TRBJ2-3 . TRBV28 TGTGCCAGCAGTTATAGGGACAAGCAGTATTTT CASSYRDKQYF
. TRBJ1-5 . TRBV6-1 TGTGCCAGCAGTGACGGACCCCAGCATTTT CASSDGPQHF
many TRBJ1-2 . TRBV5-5 TGTGCCAGCAGCCCGGCCCAAGGGACCACCTATGGCTACACCTTC CASSPAQGTTYGYTF
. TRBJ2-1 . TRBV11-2 TGTGCCAGCAGCTTAGTAAGGTTCGGCAATGAGCAGTTCTTC CASSLVRFGNEQFF
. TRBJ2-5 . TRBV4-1 TGCGCCAGCAGCCAACCCAGGGGGACCCAGTACTTC CASSQPRGTQYF
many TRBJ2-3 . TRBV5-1 TGCGCCAGCAGCTTGGCTCCAGAAGATACGCAGTATTTT CASSLAPEDTQYF
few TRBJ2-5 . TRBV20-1 TGCAGTGCTAGAGATAAGGAAATCAGGGAGACCCAGTACTTC CSARDKEIRETQYF
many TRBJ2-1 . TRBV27 TGTGCCAGCAGAAGGGGTGGGTACAATGAGCAGTTCTTC CASRRGGYNEQFF
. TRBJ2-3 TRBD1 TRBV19 TGTGCCAGTAGTTTCTCGACAGGGCGCACAGATACGCAGTATTTT CASSFSTGRTDTQYF
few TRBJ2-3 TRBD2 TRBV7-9 TGTGCCAGCAGCCCCAGGCTGGGAGGGGCGGATACGCAGTATTTT CASSPRLGGADTQYF
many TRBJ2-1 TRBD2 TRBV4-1 TGCGCCAGCAGTCAAGGTAGACTAGCGGGCAACAACTACAATGAGCAGTTCTTC CASSQGRLAGNNYNEQFF
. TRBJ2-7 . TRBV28 TGTGCCACCTACCCCGGGACGGCCTACGAGCAGTACTTC CATYPGTAYEQYF
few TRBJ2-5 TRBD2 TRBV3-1 TGTGCCAGCAGGACTACTAGCGGGGAAGAGACCCAGTACTTC CASRTTSGEETQYF
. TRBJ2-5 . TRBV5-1 TGCGCCAGCAGCTTCGCACCGAGGGAGACCCAGTACTTC CASSFAPRETQYF
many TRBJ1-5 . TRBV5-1 TGCGCCAGCAGCTCGGAGGGGGGCGGTGGCCAGCCCCAGCATTTT CASSSEGGGGQPQHF
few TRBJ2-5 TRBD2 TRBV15 TGTGCCACCAGCATCATAATGGGGAGGGTAGTTCAAGAGACCCAGTACTTC CATSIIMGRVVQETQYF
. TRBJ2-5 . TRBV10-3 TGTGCCACGGGGGGCAGCCAAGAGACCCAGTACTTC CATGGSQETQYF
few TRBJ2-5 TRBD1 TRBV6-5 TGTGCCAGCAGTTATTCCCGGGACAGGGGTAATAGAGAGACCCAGTACTTC CASSYSRDRGNRETQYF
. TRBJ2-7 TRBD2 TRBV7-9 TGTGCCAGCAGCCTCCTCGGACTAGCGGGAGGGGCCGAGCAGTACTTC CASSLLGLAGGAEQYF
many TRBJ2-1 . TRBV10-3 TGTGCCATCAGTGTCTCGAGGGAACGATACTCCTACAATGAGCAGTTCTTC CAISVSRERYSYNEQFF
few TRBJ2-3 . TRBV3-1 TGTGCCAGCAGCCAGGGGTGGGCCACAGATACGCAGTATTTT CASSQGWATDTQYF
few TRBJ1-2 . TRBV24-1 TGTGCCACCAGTGACCACGACAAGGAGAGCTTCCATGGCTACACCTTC CATSDHDKESFHGYTF
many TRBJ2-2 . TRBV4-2 TGTGCCAGCAGCCCCCACCTCGGGACTTCCTATACGAACACCGGGGAGCTGTTTTTT CASSPHLGTSYTNTGELFF
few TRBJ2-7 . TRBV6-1 TGTGCCAGCAGTGAATGGACAGACAGCTCCTACGAGCAGTACTTC CASSEWTDSSYEQYF
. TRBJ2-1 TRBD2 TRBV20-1 TGCAGTGCTAGAGCCCGCCTAGGACTAGCGGAGAATGAGCAGTTCTTC CSARARLGLAENEQFF
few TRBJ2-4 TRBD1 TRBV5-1 TGCGCCAGCAGCTTGGCGGGACAGGGGCAAAACATTCAGTACTTC CASSLAGQGQNIQYF
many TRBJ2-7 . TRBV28 TGTGCCAGCAGACCTCCAAGCGTAGGGCGCGAGCAGTACTTC CASRPPSVGREQYF
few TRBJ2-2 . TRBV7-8 TGTGCCAGCAGCTTAAGTTTTGGCAGTTCGAACACCGGGGAGCTGTTTTTT CASSLSFGSSNTGELFF
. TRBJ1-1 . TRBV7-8 TGTGCCAGCAGCTTAGCGGAGGGCACAGGGTTGGGTGAAGCTTTCTTT CASSLAEGTGLGEAFF
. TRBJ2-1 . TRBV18 TGTGCCAGCTCACCCGATGGGTTCTGCGAGCCTGAGCAGTTCTTC CASSPDGFCEPEQFF
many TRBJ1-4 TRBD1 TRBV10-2 TGCGCCAGCAGCGGAGGAGGGACAGGGGAGGTGCTGTTTTTT CASSGGGTGEVLFF
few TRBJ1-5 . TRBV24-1 TGTGCCACCAGTACCGGGACTCGAAATCAGCCCCAGCATTTT CATSTGTRNQPQHF
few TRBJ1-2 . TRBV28 TGTGCCAGCAGTTTGAGGGGGGTCGACTATGGCTACACCTTC CASSLRGVDYGYTF
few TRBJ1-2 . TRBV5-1 TGCGCCAGCAGCTACCTCGCAGGGGAGTATGGCTACACCTTC CASSYLAGEYGYTF
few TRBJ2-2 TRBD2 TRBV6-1 TGTGCCAGCATCGACGGGAGGGCTCCGAACACCGGGGAGCTGTTTTTT CASIDGRAPNTGELFF
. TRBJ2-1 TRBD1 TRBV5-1 TGCGCCAGCAGCTTGCCGGGACAGGGGCGCGGTGAGCAGTTCTTC CASSLPGQGRGEQFF
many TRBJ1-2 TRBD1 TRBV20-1 TGCAGTGCTAGAGGTGACAGGGGGAACTATGGCTACACCTTC CSARGDRGNYGYTF